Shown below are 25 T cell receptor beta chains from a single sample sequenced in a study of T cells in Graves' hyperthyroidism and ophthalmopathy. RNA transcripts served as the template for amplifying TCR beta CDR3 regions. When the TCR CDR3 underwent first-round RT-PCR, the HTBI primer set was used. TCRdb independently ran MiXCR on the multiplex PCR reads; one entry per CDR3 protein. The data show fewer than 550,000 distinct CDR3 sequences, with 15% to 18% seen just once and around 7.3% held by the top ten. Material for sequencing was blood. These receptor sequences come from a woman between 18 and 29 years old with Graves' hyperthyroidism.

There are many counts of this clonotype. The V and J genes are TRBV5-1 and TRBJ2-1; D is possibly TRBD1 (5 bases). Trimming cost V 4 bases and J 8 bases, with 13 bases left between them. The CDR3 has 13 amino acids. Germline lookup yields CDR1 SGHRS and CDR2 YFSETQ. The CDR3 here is CASSVQLGDEQFF. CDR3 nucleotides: TGCGCCAGCAGCGTTCAGTTAGGGGATGAGCAGTTCTTC.

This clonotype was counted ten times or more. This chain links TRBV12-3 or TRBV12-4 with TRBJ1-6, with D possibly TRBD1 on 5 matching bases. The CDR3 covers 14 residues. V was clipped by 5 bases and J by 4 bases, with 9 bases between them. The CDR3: CASSTKGYNSPLHF. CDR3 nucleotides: TGTGCCAGCAGTACCAAGGGGTATAATTCACCCCTCCACTTT.

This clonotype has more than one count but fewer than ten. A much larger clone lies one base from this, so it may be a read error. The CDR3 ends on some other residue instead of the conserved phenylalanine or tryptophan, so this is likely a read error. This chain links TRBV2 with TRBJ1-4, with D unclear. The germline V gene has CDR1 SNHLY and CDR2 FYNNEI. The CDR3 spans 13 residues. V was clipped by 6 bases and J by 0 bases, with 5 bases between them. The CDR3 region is CASRRTTNEKLFL. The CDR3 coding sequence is TGTGCCAGCAGACGTACAACTAATGAAAAACTGTTTCTT.

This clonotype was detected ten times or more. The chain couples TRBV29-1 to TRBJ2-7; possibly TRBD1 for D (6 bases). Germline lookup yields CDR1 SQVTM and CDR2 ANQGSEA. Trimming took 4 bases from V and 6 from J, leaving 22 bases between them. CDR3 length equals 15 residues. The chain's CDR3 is CSVVFRTALGSEQYF. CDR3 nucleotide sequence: TGCAGCGTTGTATTTAGGACAGCTCTAGGGAGCGAGCAGTACTTC.

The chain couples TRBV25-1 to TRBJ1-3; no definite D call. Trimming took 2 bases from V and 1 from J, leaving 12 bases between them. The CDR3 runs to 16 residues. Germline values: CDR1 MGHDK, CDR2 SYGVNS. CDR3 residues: CASSESTEPSGNTIYF. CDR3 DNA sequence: TGTGCCAGCAGTGAAAGCACAGAACCTTCTGGAAACACCATATATTTT.

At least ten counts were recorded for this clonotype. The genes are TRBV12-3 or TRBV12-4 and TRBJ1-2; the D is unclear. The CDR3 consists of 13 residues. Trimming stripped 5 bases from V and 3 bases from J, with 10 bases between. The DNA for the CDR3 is TGTGCCAGCAGTCAAGAGGTGCACTATGGCTACACCTTC. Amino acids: CASSQEVHYGYTF.

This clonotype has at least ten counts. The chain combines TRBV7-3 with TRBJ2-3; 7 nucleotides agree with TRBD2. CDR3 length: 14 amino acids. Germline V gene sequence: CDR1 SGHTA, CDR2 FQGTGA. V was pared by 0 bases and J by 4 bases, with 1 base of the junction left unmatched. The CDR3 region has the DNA TGTGCCAGCAGCTTAACGGGGAGGGCAGATACGCAGTATTTT. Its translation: CASSLTGRADTQYF.

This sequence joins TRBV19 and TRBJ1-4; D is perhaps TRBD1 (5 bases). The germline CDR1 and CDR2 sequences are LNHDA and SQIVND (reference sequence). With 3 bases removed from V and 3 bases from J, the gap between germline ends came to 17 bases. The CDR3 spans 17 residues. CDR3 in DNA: TGTGCCAGTAGTATGACCGGGGACTTCCAACCTAATGAAAAACTGTTTTTT. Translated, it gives CASSMTGDFQPNEKLFF.

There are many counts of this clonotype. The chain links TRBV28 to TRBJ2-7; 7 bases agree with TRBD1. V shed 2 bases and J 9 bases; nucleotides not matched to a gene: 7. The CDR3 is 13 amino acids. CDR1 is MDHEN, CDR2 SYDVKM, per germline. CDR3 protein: CASSLRGTATQYF. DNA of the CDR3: TGTGCCAGCAGTTTAAGGGGGACAGCGACGCAGTACTTC.

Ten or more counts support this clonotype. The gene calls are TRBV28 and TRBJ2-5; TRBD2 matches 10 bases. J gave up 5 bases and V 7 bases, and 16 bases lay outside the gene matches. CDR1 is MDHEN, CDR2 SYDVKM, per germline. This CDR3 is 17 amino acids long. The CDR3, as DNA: TGTGCCAGCAAGGCGGCTAGCGGGGGCCACCGGCGGGAGACCCAGTACTTC. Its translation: CASKAASGGHRRETQYF.

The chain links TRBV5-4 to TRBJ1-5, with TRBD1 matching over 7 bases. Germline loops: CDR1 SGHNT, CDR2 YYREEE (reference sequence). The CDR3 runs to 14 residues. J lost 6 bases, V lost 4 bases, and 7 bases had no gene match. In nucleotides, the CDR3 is TGTGCCAGCAGCCACGGGTCAGGGGGTCAGCCCCAGCATTTT. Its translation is CASSHGSGGQPQHF.

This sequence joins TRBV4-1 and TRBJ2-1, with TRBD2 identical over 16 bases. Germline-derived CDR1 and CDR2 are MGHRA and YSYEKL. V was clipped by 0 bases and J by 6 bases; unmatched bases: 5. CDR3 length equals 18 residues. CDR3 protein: CASSQDGTSGRASNEQFF. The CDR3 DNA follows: TGCGCCAGCAGCCAAGATGGGACTAGCGGGAGGGCCAGCAATGAGCAGTTCTTC.

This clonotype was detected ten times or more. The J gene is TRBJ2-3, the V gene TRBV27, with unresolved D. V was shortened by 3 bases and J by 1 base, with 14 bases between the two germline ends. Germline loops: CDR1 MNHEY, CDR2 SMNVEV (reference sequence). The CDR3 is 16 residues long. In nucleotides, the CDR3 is TGTGCCAGCAGTTTTAAGGCAGGACCCCGCACAGATACGCAGTATTTT. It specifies CASSFKAGPRTDTQYF.

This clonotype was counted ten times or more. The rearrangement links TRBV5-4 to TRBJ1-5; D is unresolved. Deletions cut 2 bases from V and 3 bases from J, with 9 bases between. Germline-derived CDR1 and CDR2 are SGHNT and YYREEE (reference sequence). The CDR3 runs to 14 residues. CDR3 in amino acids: CASSLSGYNQPQHF. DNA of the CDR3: TGTGCCAGCAGCTTATCAGGATACAATCAGCCCCAGCATTTT.

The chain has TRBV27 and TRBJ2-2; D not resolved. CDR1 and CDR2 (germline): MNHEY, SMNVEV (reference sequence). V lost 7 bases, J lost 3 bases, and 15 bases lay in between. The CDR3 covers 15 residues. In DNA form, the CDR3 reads TGTGCCAGCACCGTCAGTAGCAGCCACACCGGGGAGCTGTTTTTT. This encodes CASTVSSSHTGELFF.

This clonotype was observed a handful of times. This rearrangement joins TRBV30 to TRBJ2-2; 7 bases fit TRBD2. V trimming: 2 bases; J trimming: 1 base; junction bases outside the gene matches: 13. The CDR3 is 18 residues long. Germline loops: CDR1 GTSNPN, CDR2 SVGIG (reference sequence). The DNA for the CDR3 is TGTGCCTGGAGTTCCATCCAATTATTAGCGGGGAACACCGGGGAGCTGTTTTTT. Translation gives CAWSSIQLLAGNTGELFF.

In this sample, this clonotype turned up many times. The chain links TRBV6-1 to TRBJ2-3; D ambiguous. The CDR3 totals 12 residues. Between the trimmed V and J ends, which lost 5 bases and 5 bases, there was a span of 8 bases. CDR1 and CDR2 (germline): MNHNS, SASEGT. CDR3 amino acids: CASSLKGDTQYF. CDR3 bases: TGTGCCAGCAGTTTGAAGGGAGATACGCAGTATTTT.

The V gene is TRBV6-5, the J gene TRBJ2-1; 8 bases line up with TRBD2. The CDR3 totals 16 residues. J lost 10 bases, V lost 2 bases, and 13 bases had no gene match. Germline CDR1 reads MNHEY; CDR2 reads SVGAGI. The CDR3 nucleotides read TGTGCCAGCAGTTACCCCAGCGGGAGAATTCGGAGGGAGCAGTTCTTC. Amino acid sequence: CASSYPSGRIRREQFF.

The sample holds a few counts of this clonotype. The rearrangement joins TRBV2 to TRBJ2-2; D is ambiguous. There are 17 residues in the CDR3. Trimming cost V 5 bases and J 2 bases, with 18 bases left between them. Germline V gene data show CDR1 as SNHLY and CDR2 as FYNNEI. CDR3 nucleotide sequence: TGTGCCAGCAGTTCTGGACCGGGCCTCACTAACACCGGGGAGCTGTTTTTT. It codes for CASSSGPGLTNTGELFF.

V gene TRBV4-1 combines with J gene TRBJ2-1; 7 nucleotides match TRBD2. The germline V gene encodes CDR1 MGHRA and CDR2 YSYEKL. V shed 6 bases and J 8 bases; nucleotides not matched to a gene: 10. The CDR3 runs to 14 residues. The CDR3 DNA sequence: TGCGCCAGCAGGGACTTTCGAAGCGGGGATGAGCAGTTCTTC. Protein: CASRDFRSGDEQFF.

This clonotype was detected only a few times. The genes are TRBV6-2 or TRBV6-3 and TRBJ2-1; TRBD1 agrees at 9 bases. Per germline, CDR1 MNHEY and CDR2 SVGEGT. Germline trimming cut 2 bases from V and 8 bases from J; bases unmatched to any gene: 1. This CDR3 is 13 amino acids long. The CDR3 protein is CASSYRTGDEQFF. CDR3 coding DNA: TGTGCCAGCAGTTACAGGACAGGGGATGAGCAGTTCTTC.

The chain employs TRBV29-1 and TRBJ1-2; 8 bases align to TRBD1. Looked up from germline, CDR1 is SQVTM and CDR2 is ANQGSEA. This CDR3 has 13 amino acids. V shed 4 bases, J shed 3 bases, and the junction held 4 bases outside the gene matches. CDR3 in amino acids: CSVGQGADYGYTF. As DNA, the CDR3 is TGCAGCGTTGGTCAGGGGGCGGACTATGGCTACACCTTC. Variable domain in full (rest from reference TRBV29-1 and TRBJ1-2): SAVISQKPSRDICQRGTSLTIQCQVDSQVTMMFWYRQQPGQSLTLIATANQGSEATYESGFVIDKFPISRPNLTFSTLTVSNMSPEDSSIYLCSVGQGADYGYTFGSGTRLTVV.

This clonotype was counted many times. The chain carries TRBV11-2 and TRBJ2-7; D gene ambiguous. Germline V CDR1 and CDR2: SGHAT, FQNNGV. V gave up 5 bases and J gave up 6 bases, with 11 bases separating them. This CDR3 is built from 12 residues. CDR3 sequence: CASSPRGTEQYF. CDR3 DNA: TGTGCCAGCAGCCCCCGAGGAACCGAGCAGTACTTC.

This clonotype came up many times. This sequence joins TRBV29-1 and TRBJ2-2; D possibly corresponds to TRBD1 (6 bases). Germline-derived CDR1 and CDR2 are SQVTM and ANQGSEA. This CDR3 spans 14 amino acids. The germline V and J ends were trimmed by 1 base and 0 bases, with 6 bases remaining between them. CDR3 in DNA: TGCAGCGTTGAAGGGACAGCGAACACCGGGGAGCTGTTTTTT. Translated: CSVEGTANTGELFF.

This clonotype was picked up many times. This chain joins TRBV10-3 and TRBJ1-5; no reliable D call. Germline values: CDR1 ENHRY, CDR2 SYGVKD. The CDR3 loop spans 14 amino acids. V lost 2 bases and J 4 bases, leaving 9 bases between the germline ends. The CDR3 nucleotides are TGTGCCATCAGTGAGAAACAGTTTAATCAGCCCCAGCATTTT. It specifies CAISEKQFNQPQHF.